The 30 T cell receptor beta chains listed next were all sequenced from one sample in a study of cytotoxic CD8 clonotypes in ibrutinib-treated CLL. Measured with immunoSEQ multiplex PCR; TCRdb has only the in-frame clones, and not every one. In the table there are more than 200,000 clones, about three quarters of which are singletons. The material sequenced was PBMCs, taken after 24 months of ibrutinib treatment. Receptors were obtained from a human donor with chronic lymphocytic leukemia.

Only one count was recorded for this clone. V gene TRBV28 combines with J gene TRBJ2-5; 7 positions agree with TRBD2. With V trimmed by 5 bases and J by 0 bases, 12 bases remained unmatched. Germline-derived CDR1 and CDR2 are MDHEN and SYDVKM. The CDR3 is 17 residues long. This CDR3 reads CASSTPGGRGYQETQYF. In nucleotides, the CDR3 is TGTGCCAGCAGTACTCCCGGGGGGAGGGGATACCAAGAGACCCAGTACTTC.

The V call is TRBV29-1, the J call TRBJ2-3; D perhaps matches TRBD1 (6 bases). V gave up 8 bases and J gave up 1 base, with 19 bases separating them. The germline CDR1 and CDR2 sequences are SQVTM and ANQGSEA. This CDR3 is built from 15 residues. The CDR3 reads CSYVTGLFGTDTQYF. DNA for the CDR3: TGCAGCTACGTAACAGGGCTATTCGGCACAGATACGCAGTATTTT.

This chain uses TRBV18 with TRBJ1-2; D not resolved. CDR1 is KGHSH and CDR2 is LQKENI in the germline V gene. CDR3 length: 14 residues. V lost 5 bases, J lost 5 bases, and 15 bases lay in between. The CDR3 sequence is CASSSLGGEYGYTF. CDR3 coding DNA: TGTGCCAGCTCATCCCTTGGCGGGGAGTATGGCTACACCTTC.

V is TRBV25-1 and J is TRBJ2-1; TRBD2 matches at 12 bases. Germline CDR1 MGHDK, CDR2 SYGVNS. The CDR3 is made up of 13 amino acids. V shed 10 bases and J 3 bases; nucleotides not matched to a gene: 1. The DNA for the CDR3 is TGTGCCACGGGACTAGCGGGCTACAATGAGCAGTTCTTC. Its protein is CATGLAGYNEQFF.

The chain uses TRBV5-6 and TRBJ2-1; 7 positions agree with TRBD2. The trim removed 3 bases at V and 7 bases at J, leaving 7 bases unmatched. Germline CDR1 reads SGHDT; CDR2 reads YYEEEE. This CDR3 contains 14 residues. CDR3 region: CASSSGLVENEQFF. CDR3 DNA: TGTGCCAGCAGCTCCGGACTAGTAGAGAATGAGCAGTTCTTC.

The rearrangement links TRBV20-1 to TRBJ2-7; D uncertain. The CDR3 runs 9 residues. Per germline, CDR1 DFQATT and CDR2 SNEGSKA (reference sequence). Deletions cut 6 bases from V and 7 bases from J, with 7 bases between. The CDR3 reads CSAKLEQYF. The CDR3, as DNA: TGCAGTGCCAAGCTGGAGCAGTACTTC.

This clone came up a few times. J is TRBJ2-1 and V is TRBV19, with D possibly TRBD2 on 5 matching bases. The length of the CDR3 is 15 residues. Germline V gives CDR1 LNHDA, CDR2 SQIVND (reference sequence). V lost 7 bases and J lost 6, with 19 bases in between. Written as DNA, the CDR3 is TGTGCCAGTACGCTTGGCAGCCTACTAGGCAATGAGCAGTTCTTC. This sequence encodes CASTLGSLLGNEQFF. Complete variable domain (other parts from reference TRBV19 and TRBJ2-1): DGGITQSPKYLFRKEGQNVTLSCEQNLNHDAMYWYRQDPGQGLRLIYYSQIVNDFQKGDIAEGYSVSREKKESFPLTVTSAQKNPTAFYLCASTLGSLLGNEQFFGPGTRLTVL.

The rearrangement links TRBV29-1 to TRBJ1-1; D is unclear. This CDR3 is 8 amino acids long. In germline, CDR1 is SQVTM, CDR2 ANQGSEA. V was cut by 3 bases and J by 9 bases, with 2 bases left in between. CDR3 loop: CSVEKAFF. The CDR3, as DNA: TGCAGCGTTGAGAAAGCTTTCTTT. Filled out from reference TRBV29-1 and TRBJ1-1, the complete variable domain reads SAVISQKPSRDICQRGTSLTIQCQVDSQVTMMFWYRQQPGQSLTLIATANQGSEATYESGFVIDKFPISRPNLTFSTLTVSNMSPEDSSIYLCSVEKAFFGQGTRLTVV.

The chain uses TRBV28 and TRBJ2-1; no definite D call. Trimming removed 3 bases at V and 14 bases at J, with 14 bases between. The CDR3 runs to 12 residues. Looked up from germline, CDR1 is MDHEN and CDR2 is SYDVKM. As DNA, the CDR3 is TGTGCCAGCAGTTTGAGGAGTGGTACGGAGTTCTTC. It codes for CASSLRSGTEFF.

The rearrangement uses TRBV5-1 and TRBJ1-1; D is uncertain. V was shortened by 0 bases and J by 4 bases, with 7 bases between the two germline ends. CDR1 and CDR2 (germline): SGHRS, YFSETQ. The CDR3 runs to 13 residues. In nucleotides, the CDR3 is TGCGCCAGCAGCTTGGGGGAATCCACTGAAGCTTTCTTT. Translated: CASSLGESTEAFF.

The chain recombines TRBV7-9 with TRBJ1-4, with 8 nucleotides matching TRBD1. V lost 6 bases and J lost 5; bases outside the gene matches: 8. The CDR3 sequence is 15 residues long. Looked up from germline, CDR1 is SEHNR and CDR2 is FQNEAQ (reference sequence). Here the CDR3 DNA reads TGTGCCAGCAGATCCATACGGGACAGGAATGAAAAACTGTTTTTT. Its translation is CASRSIRDRNEKLFF.

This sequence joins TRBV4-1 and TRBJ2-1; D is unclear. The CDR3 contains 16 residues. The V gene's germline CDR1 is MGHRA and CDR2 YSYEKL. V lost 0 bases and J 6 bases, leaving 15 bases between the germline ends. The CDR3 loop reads CASSQEAHSRSNEQFF. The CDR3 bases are TGCGCCAGCAGCCAAGAGGCCCACTCCCGGTCCAATGAGCAGTTCTTC.

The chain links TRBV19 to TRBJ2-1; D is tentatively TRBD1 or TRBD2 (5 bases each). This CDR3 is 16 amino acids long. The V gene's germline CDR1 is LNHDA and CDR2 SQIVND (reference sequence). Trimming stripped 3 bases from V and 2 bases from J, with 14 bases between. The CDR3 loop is CASSISGAPPYNEQFF. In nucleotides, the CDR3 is TGTGCCAGTAGTATCTCCGGGGCGCCCCCCTACAATGAGCAGTTCTTC.

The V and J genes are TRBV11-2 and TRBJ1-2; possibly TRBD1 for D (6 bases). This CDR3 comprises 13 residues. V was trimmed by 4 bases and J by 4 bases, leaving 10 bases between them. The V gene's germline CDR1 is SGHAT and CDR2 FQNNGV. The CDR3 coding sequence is TGTGCCAGCAGCTCCGACAGGTCCTATGGCTACACCTTC. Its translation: CASSSDRSYGYTF.

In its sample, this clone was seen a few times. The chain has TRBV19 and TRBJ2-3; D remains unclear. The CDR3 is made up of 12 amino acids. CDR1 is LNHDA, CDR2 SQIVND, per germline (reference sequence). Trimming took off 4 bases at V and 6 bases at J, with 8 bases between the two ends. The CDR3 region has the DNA TGTGCCAGTAGTAAGATCCTGGATACGCAGTATTTT. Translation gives CASSKILDTQYF.

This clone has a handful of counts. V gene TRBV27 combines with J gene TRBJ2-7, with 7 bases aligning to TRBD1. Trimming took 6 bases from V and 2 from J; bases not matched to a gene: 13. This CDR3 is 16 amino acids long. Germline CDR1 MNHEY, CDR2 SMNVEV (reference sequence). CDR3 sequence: CASSPRGQEFTYEQYF. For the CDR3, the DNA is TGTGCCAGCAGCCCAAGGGGGCAGGAATTCACCTACGAGCAGTACTTC.

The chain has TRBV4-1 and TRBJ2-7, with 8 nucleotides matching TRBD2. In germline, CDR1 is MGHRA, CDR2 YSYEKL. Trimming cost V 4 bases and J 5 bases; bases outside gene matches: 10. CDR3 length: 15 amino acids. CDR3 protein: CASSPEMTSDDEQYF. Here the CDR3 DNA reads TGCGCCAGCAGCCCCGAAATGACTAGCGATGACGAGCAGTACTTC.

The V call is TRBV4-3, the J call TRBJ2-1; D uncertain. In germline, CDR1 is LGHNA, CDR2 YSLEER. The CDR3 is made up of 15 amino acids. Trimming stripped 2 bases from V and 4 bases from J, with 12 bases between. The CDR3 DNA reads TGCGCCAGCAGCCAATCTCCGACCGGTTACAATGAGCAGTTCTTC. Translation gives CASSQSPTGYNEQFF.

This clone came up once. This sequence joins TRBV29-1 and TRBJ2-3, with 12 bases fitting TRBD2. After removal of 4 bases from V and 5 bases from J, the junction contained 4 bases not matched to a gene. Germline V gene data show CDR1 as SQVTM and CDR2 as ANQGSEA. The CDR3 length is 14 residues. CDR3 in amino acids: CSVGRLAGVDTQYF. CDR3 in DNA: TGCAGCGTTGGCCGACTAGCGGGAGTAGATACGCAGTATTTT.

CDR3 sequence (DNA): TGTGCCAGCAGTCCGACCGGGGCCAACGTCCTGACTTTC. This sequence encodes CASSPTGANVLTF. The rearrangement joins TRBV7-2 to TRBJ2-6; no firm D call. The V and J ends lost 6 bases and 4 bases respectively, with 7 bases between them. The germline V gene has CDR1 SGHTA and CDR2 FQGNSA. The CDR3 covers 13 residues.

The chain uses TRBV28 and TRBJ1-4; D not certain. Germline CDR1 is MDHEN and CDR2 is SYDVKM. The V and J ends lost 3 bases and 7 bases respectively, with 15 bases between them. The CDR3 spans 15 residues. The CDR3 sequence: CASSFSSKGGEKLFF. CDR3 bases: TGTGCCAGCAGTTTTAGTAGTAAGGGCGGTGAAAAACTGTTTTTT. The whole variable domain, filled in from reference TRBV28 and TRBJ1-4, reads DVKVTQSSRYLVKRTGEKVFLECVQDMDHENMFWYRQDPGLGLRLIYFSYDVKMKEKGDIPEGYSVSREKKERFSLILESASTNQTSMYLCASSFSSKGGEKLFFGSGTQLSVL.

The CDR3 bases are TGTGCCAGCAGCTTATGGGCTAGCGGGGGAAGAGGAAGCGATGAGCAGTTCTTC. It codes for CASSLWASGGRGSDEQFF. The chain joins TRBV7-3 to TRBJ2-1; 10 bases are a match to TRBD2. The CDR3 contains 18 residues. The germline V gene encodes CDR1 SGHTA and CDR2 FQGTGA. V lost 2 bases to trimming and J lost 8 bases; unmatched junction nucleotides: 15.

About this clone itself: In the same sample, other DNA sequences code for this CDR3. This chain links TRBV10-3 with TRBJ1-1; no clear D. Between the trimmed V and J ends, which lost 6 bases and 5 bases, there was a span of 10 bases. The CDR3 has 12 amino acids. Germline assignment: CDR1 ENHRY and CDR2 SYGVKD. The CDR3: CAIRTGETEAFF. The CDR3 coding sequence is TGTGCCATCAGGACGGGAGAAACTGAAGCTTTCTTT.

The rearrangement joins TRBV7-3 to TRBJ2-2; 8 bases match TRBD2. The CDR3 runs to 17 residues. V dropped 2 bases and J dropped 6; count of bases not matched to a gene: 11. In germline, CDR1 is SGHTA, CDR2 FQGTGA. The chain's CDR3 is CASSLVSAGGISGELFF. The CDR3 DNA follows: TGTGCCAGCAGCTTAGTGTCCGCGGGAGGTATCTCCGGGGAGCTGTTTTTT.

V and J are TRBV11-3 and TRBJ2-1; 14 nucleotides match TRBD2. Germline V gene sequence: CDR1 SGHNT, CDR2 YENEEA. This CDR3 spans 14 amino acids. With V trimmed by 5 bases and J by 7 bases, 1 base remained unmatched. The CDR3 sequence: CASSRLAGGNEQFF. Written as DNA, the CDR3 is TGTGCCAGCAGCCGACTAGCGGGAGGGAATGAGCAGTTCTTC.

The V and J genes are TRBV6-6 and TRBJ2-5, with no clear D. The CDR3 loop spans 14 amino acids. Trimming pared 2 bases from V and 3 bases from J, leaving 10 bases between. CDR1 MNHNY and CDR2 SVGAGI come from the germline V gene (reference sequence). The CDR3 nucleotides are TGTGCCAGCAGTTACAACAGTCAGAAAGAGACCCAGTACTTC. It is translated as CASSYNSQKETQYF.

CDR3 DNA sequence: TGTGCCAGTACCCCTACGGGGGTTTCTGAAGCTTTCTTT. It encodes CASTPTGVSEAFF. V is TRBV19 and J is TRBJ1-1, with D possibly TRBD1 on 5 matching bases. Germline-derived CDR1 and CDR2 are LNHDA and SQIVND (reference sequence). Between the trimmed V and J ends, which lost 7 bases and 6 bases, there was a span of 15 bases. This CDR3 is 13 amino acids long.

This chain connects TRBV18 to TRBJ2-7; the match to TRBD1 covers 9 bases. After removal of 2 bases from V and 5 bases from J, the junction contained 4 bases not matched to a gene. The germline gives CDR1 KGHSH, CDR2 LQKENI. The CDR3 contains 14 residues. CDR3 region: CASSPGTGRDEQYF. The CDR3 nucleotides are TGTGCCAGCTCACCAGGGACAGGGCGTGACGAGCAGTACTTC.

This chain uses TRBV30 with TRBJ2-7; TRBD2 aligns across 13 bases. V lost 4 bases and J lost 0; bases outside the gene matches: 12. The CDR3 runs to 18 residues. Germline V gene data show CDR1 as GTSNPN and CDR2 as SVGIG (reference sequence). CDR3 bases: TGTGCCTGGAACAGGGGACTAGCGGGACCAATAATCTCCTACGAGCAGTACTTC. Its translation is CAWNRGLAGPIISYEQYF.

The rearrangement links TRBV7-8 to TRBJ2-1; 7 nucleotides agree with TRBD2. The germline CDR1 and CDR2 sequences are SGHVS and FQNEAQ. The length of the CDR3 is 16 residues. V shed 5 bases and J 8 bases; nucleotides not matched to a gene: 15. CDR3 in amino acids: CASSPGSGGRGHEQFF. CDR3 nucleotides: TGTGCCAGCAGCCCCGGGTCGGGCGGGAGAGGTCATGAGCAGTTCTTC.